This note documents a single T cell receptor (beta chain) sequence. This sample stems from a study of blood T cell repertoires in COVID-19. This table comes from immunoSEQ multiplex PCR, and its TCRdb copy is limited to in-frame clones, with some not included. The sample contains about 200,000 clones, around 88% of which appear only once. Trimming took off 3 bases at V and 2 bases at J, with 8 bases between the two ends. Germline V gene sequence: CDR1 SGHTA, CDR2 FQGTGA. The CDR3 runs 14 residues. The material sequenced was PBMCs or T cells enriched from blood (not recorded which). The chain joins TRBV7-3 to TRBJ2-1; D remains unclear. This receptor was obtained from a man aged 40-50 years with acute COVID-19. In DNA, the CDR3 is TGTGCCAGCAGCTTGCTACCCGCCTACAATGAGCAGTTCTTC. Protein sequence: CASSLLPAYNEQFF.